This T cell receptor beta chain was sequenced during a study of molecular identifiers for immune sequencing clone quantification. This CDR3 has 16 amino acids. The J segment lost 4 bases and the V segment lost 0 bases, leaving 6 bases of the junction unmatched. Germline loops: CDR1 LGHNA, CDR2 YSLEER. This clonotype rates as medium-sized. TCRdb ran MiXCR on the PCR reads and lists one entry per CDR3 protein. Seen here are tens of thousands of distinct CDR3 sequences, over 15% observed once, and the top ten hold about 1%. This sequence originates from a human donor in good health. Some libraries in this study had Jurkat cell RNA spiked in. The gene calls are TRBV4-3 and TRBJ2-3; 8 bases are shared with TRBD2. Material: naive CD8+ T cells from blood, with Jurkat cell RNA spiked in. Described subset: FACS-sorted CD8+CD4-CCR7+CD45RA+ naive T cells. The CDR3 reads CASSQDVAGLADTQYF. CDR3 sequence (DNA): TGCGCCAGCAGCCAAGACGTAGCGGGGCTGGCAGATACGCAGTATTTT.